This T cell receptor (beta chain) was obtained from a study of T cell responses to AZD1222 COVID-19 vaccine. This table comes from immunoSEQ multiplex PCR, and its TCRdb copy is limited to in-frame clones, with some not included. The data hold about 180,000 clones, with around 88% observed a single time. Germline CDR1 is SGHRS and CDR2 is YFSETQ. This CDR3 has 15 amino acids. V lost 3 bases to trimming and J lost 7 bases; unmatched junction nucleotides: 5. This sample comprised peripheral blood, obtained on day 0 of AZD1222 vaccination. This chain connects TRBV5-1 to TRBJ1-6; TRBD1 agrees at 9 bases. The receptor was isolated from an adult in good health. The CDR3 sequence is CASSWGQGPNSPLHF. In nucleotides, the CDR3 is TGCGCCAGCAGCTGGGGACAGGGCCCCAATTCACCCCTCCACTTT.